The T cell receptor beta chain described here comes from a study of CD8+ T cells in alopecia areata. Across the study: Each of the treated patients was given oral tofacitinib, 5 to 10 mg twice daily, for moderate-to-severe alopecia areata.

Isolated RNA was reverse transcribed into cDNA used as the sequencing template. Some clones are missing from TCRdb's copy, which holds only in-frame ones; the method was immunoSEQ multiplex PCR. The table has about 150,000 clones, more than 45% seen once; the top ten hold roughly a fifth. The V gene's germline CDR1 is MNHEY and CDR2 SMNVEV (reference sequence). The CDR3 covers 12 residues. V lost 6 bases, J lost 7 bases, and 12 bases lay in between. Investigators sorted PBMCs to obtain both CD4+ and CD8+ T cells. J is TRBJ1-2 and V is TRBV27; no clear D gene. This receptor was identified in a human donor with alopecia areata. This material consisted of CD8+ T cells sorted from blood, taken at week 0. The CDR3: CASRAEGFGYTF. The CDR3 DNA reads TGTGCCAGCAGGGCCGAAGGATTTGGCTACACCTTC.